These 10 T cell receptor beta chains were sequenced from one sample in a study of blood T cell repertoires in COVID-19. The method was immunoSEQ multiplex PCR; TCRdb's version includes in-frame clones alone and lacks a portion of them. The repertoire holds some 450,000 clones, with roughly 90% as singletons. The sequenced sample was peripheral blood. Receptors were obtained from a man aged 18 to 29 with COVID-19, enrolled during active disease.

A single count supports this clone. The chain is built from TRBV19 and TRBJ2-5; D may be TRBD2 (5 bases). Germline loops: CDR1 LNHDA, CDR2 SQIVND (reference sequence). V was shortened by 10 bases and J by 1 base, with 13 bases between the two germline ends. The CDR3 is 13 residues long. The CDR3 spells CAIASGPQETQYF. The DNA of the CDR3 is TGTGCCATTGCAAGCGGCCCCCAAGAGACCCAGTACTTC.

The rearrangement links TRBV19 to TRBJ1-5; possibly TRBD1 for D (6 bases). CDR1 is LNHDA, CDR2 SQIVND, per germline (reference sequence). V dropped 7 bases and J dropped 9 bases, with 22 bases sitting between them. This CDR3 has 15 residues. The CDR3 sequence: CASTVQGVADGPQHF. For the CDR3, the DNA is TGTGCCAGTACCGTACAGGGCGTAGCAGACGGGCCCCAGCATTTT.

The chain recombines TRBV19 with TRBJ2-6; D uncertain. V shed 9 bases and J shed 0 bases, with 9 bases lying between them. CDR1 is LNHDA, CDR2 SQIVND, per germline (reference sequence). The CDR3 runs to 14 residues. The CDR3 DNA sequence: TGTGCCAGACCGCGGTACTCTGGGGCCAACGTCCTGACTTTC. This gives the protein CARPRYSGANVLTF.

The rearrangement uses TRBV5-1 and TRBJ2-5, with 10 bases matching TRBD2. With V trimmed by 0 bases and J by 1 base, 9 bases remained unmatched. Germline V gene lookup returns CDR1 SGHRS and CDR2 YFSETQ. The CDR3 contains 18 residues. CDR3: CASSLAGVSGGGQETQYF. The CDR3 nucleotides read TGCGCCAGCAGCTTGGCCGGAGTAAGCGGGGGGGGCCAAGAGACCCAGTACTTC.

This clone has a single count. The chain carries TRBV6-6 and TRBJ1-1; 8 bases fit TRBD1. V lost 2 bases and J lost 6; bases outside the gene matches: 8. Germline loops: CDR1 MNHNY, CDR2 SVGAGI (reference sequence). This CDR3 has 15 amino acids. The CDR3, as DNA: TGTGCCAGCAGTTACCGGGACAGGAGACTACCTGAAGCTTTCTTT. Its protein is CASSYRDRRLPEAFF.

The V call is TRBV5-1, the J call TRBJ2-7; 10 nucleotides align to TRBD2. V shed 1 base, J shed 6 bases, and the junction held 4 bases outside the gene matches. Germline V lookup: CDR1 SGHRS, CDR2 YFSETQ. CDR3 size: 14 residues. The CDR3 reads CASSLSGRVREQYF. In DNA, the CDR3 is TGCGCCAGCAGCTTGAGCGGGAGGGTCCGCGAGCAGTACTTC. The variable domain in full, with the rest retrieved from reference TRBV5-1 and TRBJ2-7, is KAGVTQTPRYLIKTRGQQVTLSCSPISGHRSVSWYQQTPGQGLQFLFEYFSETQRNKGNFPGRFSGRQFSNSRSEMNVSTLELGDSALYLCASSLSGRVREQYFGPGTRLTVT.

This chain links TRBV6-4 with TRBJ2-7; D is unresolved. The CDR3 extends over 12 amino acids. Germline assignment: CDR1 MRHNA and CDR2 SNTAGT. Trimming pared 6 bases from V and 3 bases from J, leaving 9 bases between. The CDR3 nucleotides are TGTGCCAGCAGCGACGTTAGCTACGAGCAGTACTTC. Amino acids: CASSDVSYEQYF.

The chain recombines TRBV18 with TRBJ1-4, with a tentative D call TRBD1 (5 bases). This CDR3 has 17 amino acids. Trimming took off 4 bases at V and 2 bases at J, with 17 bases between the two ends. Germline V lookup: CDR1 KGHSH, CDR2 LQKENI. CDR3 nucleotides: TGTGCCAGCTCACTCCGGACCGGGACTATTACTAATGAAAAACTGTTTTTT. Its protein product is CASSLRTGTITNEKLFF.

V usage is TRBV11-2 and J usage is TRBJ2-3, with 11 bases that match TRBD2. The germline V gene encodes CDR1 SGHAT and CDR2 FQNNGV. The V and J ends lost 1 base and 4 bases, in that order; junction bases with no gene match: 4. This CDR3 contains 16 residues. The CDR3 loop is CASSLVSGGASDTQYF. The CDR3 DNA is TGTGCCAGCAGCTTAGTTAGCGGGGGGGCATCAGATACGCAGTATTTT.

V gene TRBV18 combines with J gene TRBJ2-1, with 7 bases fitting TRBD1. After removal of 6 bases from V and 4 bases from J, the junction contained 3 bases not matched to a gene. CDR1 is KGHSH, CDR2 LQKENI, per germline. The CDR3 runs to 13 residues. This CDR3 reads CASSSGQYNEQFF. The CDR3 DNA reads as TGTGCCAGCTCCTCGGGACAGTACAATGAGCAGTTCTTC.